Below, one T cell receptor (beta chain) is given with its context. It lacks a known antigen. The record originates from a study of monozygotic twins with inflammatory bowel disease (dated by TCRdb to 2018 to 2020). Concerning the study at large: In total, some 30 monozygotic twin pairs made up the full study: 19 Danish pairs, all IBD-discordant, plus nine German pairs, of which four were IBD-concordant and five were IBD-discordant. Within discordant pairs, disease-associated traits were sought mainly by comparing IBD patients with their genetically identical healthy co-twins. Each individual had, on average, about 151 000 unique TCRalpha sequences and 181 000 unique TCRbeta sequences available for analysis. What the research found in general, with its limitations: Repertoire similarity did not differ between concordant and discordant twins, possibly due to limited statistical power. The results gave no support for a single strong signal or clonotype linked to IBD. IBD patients shared fewer clonotypes with other individuals than healthy twins did, most markedly in patients showing signs of disease activity. Background noise and inter-individual variability may have been introduced into the repertoires by the differing immunosuppressive treatments among patients. Different T cell subtypes could not be distinguished in the analysis. A decrease in TCRbeta repertoire diversity, as measured by inverse Simpson index, was observed in IBD patients compared with their healthy co-twins.

Library preparation was by 5' RACE. The input for every TCR library was 3,500 to 4,000 ng of total RNA. For each sample, cDNA synthesis with SMARTScribe reverse transcriptase was split into eight separate reactions. During cDNA synthesis, unique molecular identifiers containing a 6-nucleotide sample barcode were introduced by template switching. Amplification of TCRalpha and TCRbeta cDNA involved two nested PCRs of approximately 16 and 10 cycles, and each PCR was followed by bead purification. Before amplification, the cDNA was both treated with uracil DNA-glycosylase and purified with the QIAquick PCR purification kit. In the second PCR, Illumina TruSeq-compatible adapters and sample-specific barcodes were added. Library quality and concentration were checked on TapeStation and Qubit, and libraries were pooled at around 4.9 ng each. Sequencing of the pooled libraries was done on an Illumina HiSeq2500 single-index Rapid Run using custom sequencing primers and 2 x 100 bp reads. On the authors' methods: PCR and sequencing errors were corrected by UMI-based consensus assembly using MiGEC version 1.2.6. MiXCR version 2.1.1 handled V(D)J alignment, clonotype assembly and CDR3 extraction. Normalisation of gene usage, clonotype sharing and MAIT/NKT TCR abundance was achieved by analysing the top 1000, 10 000 and 20 000 clonotypes per sample. Diversity was computed as the inverse Simpson index with the vegan R package after downsampling to 27 000 UMIs. Paired Mann-Whitney U tests on discordant twin pairs were used, with Benjamini-Hochberg multiple-testing correction. TCRdb reanalyzed the reads, keeping one entry per CDR3 protein sequence and omitting DNA. The V and J calls and clone size are TCRdb's, not the authors'. The table for this sample records about 380,000 distinct CDR3 sequences. The ten largest make up just over 2.5% of the sample.

The germline V gene specifies SGHRS as CDR1 and YFSETQ as CDR2. The CDR3 contains 13 residues, cysteine and phenylalanine counted. No DNA is given. From each donor, a roughly 2.6 ml peripheral blood sample was collected into PAXgene tubes and stored at -80 degrees C. Without T cell sorting, total RNA was isolated from whole blood using the PAXgene blood miRNA kit on an automated QIAcube. Peripheral blood from monozygotic twin pairs, either concordant or discordant for inflammatory bowel disease, underwent deep TCRalpha and TCRbeta repertoire profiling that used unique molecular barcoding. Smoking habits were recorded for all twin pairs, and each individual was classified as a current, former or never smoker.

The V and J genes are TRBV5-1 and TRBJ1-6; the TCRdb call, TRBD1, lacks DNA for checking. The sequence derives from a human donor with ulcerative colitis or Crohn's disease, or a healthy co-twin of an affected twin (not recorded which). Sequenced sample: blood. CDR3 protein: CASSDRNNSPLHF.